This passage covers 3 T cell receptor beta chains from one sample sequenced in a study of OX40 agonist ivuxolimab in advanced cancers. The data were produced by immunoSEQ multiplex PCR, yet TCRdb's version contains in-frame clones alone and is incomplete. Of about 98,000 clones in the sample, 75% to 90% were seen once. Sequences were derived from CD4+ or CD8+ T cells sorted from blood, sampled in a trial of the OX40 agonist ivuxolimab. The origin of the receptors is an adult with an advanced solid tumor such as melanoma, head and neck, liver or kidney cancer.

V gene TRBV2 combines with J gene TRBJ1-5, with 7 nucleotides matching TRBD1. Germline-derived CDR1 and CDR2 are SNHLY and FYNNEI. There are 14 residues in the CDR3. V shed 2 bases and J 6 bases; nucleotides not matched to a gene: 4. CDR3 nucleotide sequence: TGTGCCAGCAGTGAAAACAGGGGAACTCAGCCCCAGCATTTT. Its protein product is CASSENRGTQPQHF.

The chain couples TRBV6-5 to TRBJ1-1; 8 bases match TRBD1. CDR1 and CDR2 (germline): MNHEY, SVGAGI. The CDR3 consists of 14 residues. After removal of 3 bases from V and 5 bases from J, the junction contained 5 bases not matched to a gene. CDR3 loop: CASSYGQGRTEAFF. The CDR3 coding sequence is TGTGCCAGCAGTTATGGACAGGGACGAACTGAAGCTTTCTTT.

This chain links TRBV5-1 with TRBJ1-5; 8 positions agree with TRBD1. The CDR3 has 14 residues. J lost 4 bases, V lost 1 base, and 1 base had no gene match. The germline V gene has CDR1 SGHRS and CDR2 YFSETQ. The CDR3 nucleotides are TGCGCCAGCAGCTTGACAGGGGGGAATCAGCCCCAGCATTTT. Its translation: CASSLTGGNQPQHF.